These 2 T cell receptor beta chains were sequenced from one sample in a study of control samples from healthy donors and cancer patients. Only in-frame clones appear in the TCRdb table, and some are missing; sequencing was by immunoSEQ multiplex PCR. The data hold tens of thousands of clones, with roughly 93% observed a single time. Sequenced: blood. The receptors come from a woman aged 30 to 39 in good health.

This clone occurred once. The chain joins TRBV6-5 to TRBJ1-5, with 7 bases lining up with TRBD1. V was pared by 6 bases and J by 3 bases, with 2 bases of the junction left unmatched. The CDR3 totals 13 residues. CDR1 and CDR2 from the germline V gene are MNHEY and SVGAGI. The CDR3 spells CASRGQNNQPQHF. In DNA, the CDR3 is TGTGCCAGCAGGGGACAGAACAATCAGCCCCAGCATTTT.

The chain uses TRBV10-1 and TRBJ1-6, with D uncertain. Between the trimmed V and J ends, which lost 3 bases and 3 bases, there was a span of 3 bases. CDR1 is WNHNN, CDR2 SYGVQD, per germline (reference sequence). The CDR3 has 13 amino acids. CDR3 DNA: TGCGCCAGCAGTGACAGCTATAATTCACCCCTCCACTTT. This gives the protein CASSDSYNSPLHF.